The 20 T cell receptor beta chains given below trace back to one sample, sequenced in a study of cytomegalovirus exposure and HLA in healthy donors. The PCR had 60 Vbeta and 13 Jbeta primers. Using immunoSEQ multiplex PCR, the repertoire was profiled, and TCRdb retains in-frame clones only, with some absent. This repertoire shows under 200,000 clones, 82% found once; its top ten account for less than 0.65%. The sample was PBMCs. The receptors here all came from a woman between 45 and 65 years old in good health and CMV-seronegative.

This rearrangement joins TRBV4-1 to TRBJ1-1; possibly TRBD1 for D (5 bases). From germline, CDR1 is MGHRA and CDR2 YSYEKL. Trimming left V 3 bases short and J 0 bases short, with 14 bases between. This CDR3 region has 16 residues. Written as DNA, the CDR3 is TGCGCCAGCAGCCAGCCCCAGGCGGGGGTGAACACTGAAGCTTTCTTT. It yields the protein CASSQPQAGVNTEAFF.

V gene TRBV28 combines with J gene TRBJ2-7, with a weak D call TRBD1 (5 bases). The CDR3 runs to 12 residues. Germline V gene sequence: CDR1 MDHEN, CDR2 SYDVKM. Trimming removed 6 bases at V and 3 bases at J, with 9 bases between. The CDR3 nucleotides read TGTGCCAGCAGCATACAGGACTACGAGCAGTACTTC. Residues: CASSIQDYEQYF.

CDR3 in amino acids: CASSLQGPSGNTIYF. The CDR3 nucleotides read TGCGCCAGCAGCTTGCAGGGGCCGTCTGGAAACACCATATATTTT. This sequence joins TRBV5-1 and TRBJ1-3; maybe TRBD1 (6 bases). This CDR3 comprises 15 residues. Looked up from germline, CDR1 is SGHRS and CDR2 is YFSETQ. V gave up 1 base and J gave up 1 base, with 9 bases separating them. Combining the CDR3 with reference TRBV5-1 and TRBJ1-3 gives the whole variable domain KAGVTQTPRYLIKTRGQQVTLSCSPISGHRSVSWYQQTPGQGLQFLFEYFSETQRNKGNFPGRFSGRQFSNSRSEMNVSTLELGDSALYLCASSLQGPSGNTIYFGEGSWLTVV.

The V gene is TRBV29-1, the J gene TRBJ2-5, with 7 nucleotides matching TRBD1. This CDR3 is 14 amino acids long. Trimming at V came to 0 bases and at J to 2 bases, leaving 3 bases not matched to a gene. In germline, CDR1 is SQVTM, CDR2 ANQGSEA. The CDR3 here is CSVEERDRQETQYF. CDR3 in DNA: TGCAGCGTTGAAGAGAGGGACAGACAAGAGACCCAGTACTTC.

V gene TRBV11-2 combines with J gene TRBJ1-5, with D possibly TRBD1 on 6 matching bases. Trimming removed 2 bases from V and 5 bases from J, with 7 bases in between. Germline CDR1 reads SGHAT; CDR2 reads FQNNGV. This CDR3 comprises 13 residues. The CDR3 nucleotides read TGTGCCAGCAGCTTACAGGGGTATCAGCCCCAGCATTTT. It specifies CASSLQGYQPQHF.

This chain connects TRBV9 to TRBJ2-1; 14 positions match TRBD2. This CDR3 spans 15 amino acids. The J segment lost 5 bases and the V segment lost 4 bases, leaving 2 bases of the junction unmatched. Germline lookup yields CDR1 SGDLS and CDR2 YYNGEE. The CDR3 bases are TGTGCCAGCAGCAAGGGACTAGCGGGGGACAATGAGCAGTTCTTC. Encoded protein: CASSKGLAGDNEQFF.

The rearrangement joins TRBV6-5 to TRBJ2-1; TRBD2 might be the D (5 bases). CDR1 is MNHEY, CDR2 SVGAGI, per germline. Trimming stripped 8 bases from V and 10 bases from J, with 15 bases between. CDR3 length equals 12 residues. The CDR3 bases are TGTGCCAGCGGTTTCGGGGTTGGGGAGCAGTTCTTC. Translating gives CASGFGVGEQFF.

V gene TRBV6-5 combines with J gene TRBJ2-7; D remains unclear. Germline values: CDR1 MNHEY, CDR2 SVGAGI. The CDR3 has 15 amino acids. The V gene lost 3 bases and the J gene lost 2 bases, with 14 bases spanning the gap. DNA for the CDR3: TGTGCCAGCAGTTATCAATCCGTATCGGCCTACGAGCAGTACTTC. It specifies CASSYQSVSAYEQYF.

This clone was recorded a few times. V gene TRBV25-1 combines with J gene TRBJ2-7; weak D call: TRBD1 (6 bases). The CDR3 runs to 14 residues. V lost 5 bases and J 5 bases, leaving 16 bases between the germline ends. Germline V gives CDR1 MGHDK, CDR2 SYGVNS. CDR3: CASSRKDSPNEQYF. CDR3 bases: TGTGCCAGCAGTAGGAAGGACAGTCCAAACGAGCAGTACTTC.

The chain is built from TRBV5-1 and TRBJ2-5; a possible D gene is TRBD2 (5 bases). CDR1 SGHRS and CDR2 YFSETQ come from the germline V gene. The CDR3 consists of 14 residues. Between the trimmed V and J ends, which lost 4 bases and 5 bases, there was a span of 15 bases. The DNA of the CDR3 is TGCGCCAGCAGCCCAGGACCGGGGATGGAGACCCAGTACTTC. It yields the protein CASSPGPGMETQYF.

This clone was seen more than once but under ten times. This chain joins TRBV4-1 and TRBJ2-1; 10 bases are shared with TRBD2. Germline V gene sequence: CDR1 MGHRA, CDR2 YSYEKL. This CDR3 has 16 residues. Unmatched junction bases numbered 10, after V lost 4 bases and J lost 7 bases. CDR3 DNA: TGCGCCAGCAGCCCCCTTGAGCGGGAGGGCCCAAATGAGCAGTTCTTC. It codes for CASSPLEREGPNEQFF.

V gene TRBV11-2 combines with J gene TRBJ2-5; TRBD2 matches 7 bases. The end of the DNA fits TRBJ2-7 better, so the J call may be wrong. CDR1 SGHAT and CDR2 FQNNGV come from the germline V gene. The CDR3 spans 16 residues. This chain's CDR3 is CASSRLPSGGFYEQYF. The CDR3 DNA follows: TGTGCCAGCAGCCGACTACCCTCCGGGGGGTTCTACGAGCAGTACTTC.

The chain is built from TRBV14 and TRBJ2-7, with 7 positions matching TRBD1. This CDR3 comprises 13 residues. Germline loops: CDR1 SGHDN, CDR2 FVKESK. Unmatched junction bases numbered 7, after V lost 5 bases and J lost 6 bases. The CDR3 DNA reads as TGTGCCAGCAGCTCTTTAGACAGGGTCGAGCAGTACTTC. Translated: CASSSLDRVEQYF.

V and J are TRBV30 and TRBJ2-7; 11 nucleotides match TRBD2. There are 15 residues in the CDR3. Germline trimming cut 3 bases from V and 7 bases from J; bases unmatched to any gene: 11. CDR1 and CDR2 (germline): GTSNPN, SVGIG (reference sequence). CDR3: CAWSRTSGLPGEQYF. The CDR3 bases are TGTGCCTGGAGCCGGACTAGCGGGCTCCCGGGGGAGCAGTACTTC.

CDR3 nucleotides: TGTGCCTGGAGTGTAGGACTAGCGGGGACCCAGTACTTC. Encoded protein: CAWSVGLAGTQYF. V gene TRBV30 combines with J gene TRBJ2-7; 11 nucleotides align to TRBD2. The DNA end is a closer match to TRBJ2-5, so the J assignment may be wrong. Germline assignment: CDR1 GTSNPN and CDR2 SVGIG (reference sequence). The CDR3 spans 13 residues.

Worth noting for this clone: Additional DNA sequences in this sample encode the identical CDR3. The chain is built from TRBV6-4 and TRBJ1-1; 8 bases line up with TRBD1. Looked up from germline, CDR1 is MRHNA and CDR2 is SNTAGT. The CDR3 extends over 13 amino acids. The junction had 7 bases not matched to a gene; V was cut back by 2 bases and J by 11 bases. The CDR3 DNA sequence: TGTGCCAGCAGTGACGGGTCCAGGGGGCCGGCTTTCTTT. It encodes CASSDGSRGPAFF.

This clone was recorded only once. This chain uses TRBV30 with TRBJ1-2; 7 positions agree with TRBD1. Trimming removed 0 bases from V and 4 bases from J; junction bases left unmatched: 8. The CDR3 runs to 15 residues. Germline V gives CDR1 GTSNPN, CDR2 SVGIG (reference sequence). The CDR3 region has the DNA TGTGCCTGGAGTGTACAGGGGTGGACAGGCTATGGCTACACCTTC. This sequence encodes CAWSVQGWTGYGYTF.

The genes are TRBV4-1 and TRBJ1-2; D may be TRBD1 (6 bases). Germline lookup yields CDR1 MGHRA and CDR2 YSYEKL. V lost 1 base and J 5 bases, leaving 17 bases between the germline ends. The CDR3 totals 16 residues. The CDR3 is CASSQVPGTRSYGYTF. CDR3 nucleotide sequence: TGCGCCAGCAGCCAAGTTCCCGGGACAAGGTCGTATGGCTACACCTTC.

The genes are TRBV7-7 and TRBJ2-1, with 10 bases matching TRBD2. This CDR3 contains 14 residues. Germline V lookup: CDR1 SSHAT, CDR2 FNYEAQ (reference sequence). Trimming took 4 bases from V and 10 from J; bases not matched to a gene: 7. The CDR3 sequence is CASSSGTSVGEQFF. Here the CDR3 DNA reads TGTGCCAGCAGCTCCGGGACTAGCGTGGGGGAGCAGTTCTTC.

The gene calls are TRBV28 and TRBJ1-5; D might be TRBD1 (5 bases). The CDR3 runs to 15 residues. Trimming took 8 bases from V and 11 from J, leaving 25 bases between them. Per the germline V gene, CDR1 is MDHEN and CDR2 is SYDVKM. The CDR3 sequence: CASAGVTGAHRSQHF. In DNA form, the CDR3 reads TGTGCCAGCGCGGGGGTAACAGGTGCACACCGGTCCCAGCATTTT.